This is a list of T cell receptor beta chains from one sample in a study of CD8 T cells in Susac syndrome. TCRdb re-called the immunoSEQ multiplex PCR reads through MiXCR, storing one row per CDR3 protein. The top ten clones hold approximately 0.14% of a sample with 150,000 to 200,000 distinct CDR3 sequences, around 93% of them seen once. Sequencing input: CD4+ T cells from PBMCs. These receptors all stem from a human donor in good health. CDR3s include the opening cysteine and the closing phenylalanine or tryptophan. A D gene is named only where the DNA matches it firmly. Clone size is given for some rows only: seen once, a few or many times, or a class if the clone is expanded.

d_gene: -; abundance: -; v_gene: TRBV11-2; j_gene: TRBJ1-1; CDR3aa: CASSLGAVETEAFF; CDR3nt: TGTGCCAGCAGCTTAGGGGCGGTGGAGACTGAAGCTTTCTTT
d_gene: -; abundance: -; v_gene: TRBV6-1; j_gene: TRBJ2-3; CDR3aa: CASSDVRAPTDTQYF; CDR3nt: TGTGCCAGCAGTGACGTCAGGGCTCCGACAGATACGCAGTATTTT
d_gene: TRBD1; abundance: -; v_gene: TRBV20-1; j_gene: TRBJ2-7; CDR3aa: CSAEGQASSYEQYF; CDR3nt: TGCAGTGCTGAGGGACAGGCGAGCTCCTACGAGCAGTACTTC
d_gene: TRBD2; abundance: -; v_gene: TRBV5-4; j_gene: TRBJ2-1; CDR3aa: CASSLAGASGGYEQFF; CDR3nt: TGTGCCAGCAGCTTGGCCGGGGCTAGCGGGGGTTATGAGCAGTTCTTC
d_gene: -; abundance: -; v_gene: TRBV6-5; j_gene: TRBJ2-6; CDR3aa: CASSPPGANVLTF; CDR3nt: TGTGCCAGCAGTCCCCCTGGGGCCAACGTCCTGACTTTC
d_gene: TRBD2; abundance: -; v_gene: TRBV4-1; j_gene: TRBJ2-2; CDR3aa: CASSLEGTRSVGELFF; CDR3nt: TGCGCCAGCAGCCTGGAGGGGACTAGAAGTGTCGGGGAGCTGTTTTTT
d_gene: TRBD2; abundance: -; v_gene: TRBV7-7; j_gene: TRBJ2-1; CDR3aa: CASSLSAGASYNEQFF; CDR3nt: TGTGCCAGCAGCCTTTCAGCGGGGGCCAGCTACAATGAGCAGTTCTTC
d_gene: -; abundance: -; v_gene: TRBV3-1; j_gene: TRBJ1-2; CDR3aa: CASSQSANYGYTF; CDR3nt: TGTGCCAGCAGCCAGTCAGCTAACTATGGCTACACCTTC
d_gene: TRBD1; abundance: -; v_gene: TRBV18; j_gene: TRBJ1-6; CDR3aa: CASSRVTGGSGNSPLHF; CDR3nt: TGTGCCAGCTCACGCGTAACAGGGGGCAGTGGTAATTCACCCCTCCACTTT
d_gene: TRBD1; abundance: -; v_gene: TRBV27; j_gene: TRBJ2-5; CDR3aa: CASSFGQARRETQYF; CDR3nt: TGTGCCAGCAGTTTTGGACAGGCAAGGAGAGAGACCCAGTACTTC
d_gene: -; abundance: -; v_gene: TRBV7-9; j_gene: TRBJ2-7; CDR3aa: CASSRDYREQYF; CDR3nt: TGTGCCAGCAGCAGAGACTACCGCGAGCAGTACTTC
d_gene: TRBD2; abundance: -; v_gene: TRBV3-1; j_gene: TRBJ2-1; CDR3aa: CASSQGLATYNEQFF; CDR3nt: TGTGCCAGCAGCCAGGGACTAGCCACCTACAATGAGCAGTTCTTC
d_gene: -; abundance: -; v_gene: TRBV25-1; j_gene: TRBJ2-1; CDR3aa: CASSNPGAKNEQFF; CDR3nt: TGTGCCAGCAGTAACCCGGGGGCTAAGAATGAGCAGTTCTTC
d_gene: -; abundance: -; v_gene: TRBV18; j_gene: TRBJ2-3; CDR3aa: CASSPLGRGNADTQYF; CDR3nt: TGTGCCAGCTCACCCCTAGGCAGGGGCAACGCAGATACGCAGTATTTT
d_gene: -; abundance: -; v_gene: TRBV27; j_gene: TRBJ1-1; CDR3aa: CASSWAVGGETEAFF; CDR3nt: TGTGCCAGCAGTTGGGCTGTCGGGGGGGAGACTGAAGCTTTCTTT
d_gene: -; abundance: -; v_gene: TRBV18; j_gene: TRBJ2-4; CDR3aa: CASSPEPGNIQYF; CDR3nt: TGTGCCAGCTCACCAGAGCCGGGGAACATTCAGTACTTC
d_gene: -; abundance: -; v_gene: TRBV20-1; j_gene: TRBJ1-2; CDR3aa: CSARDSGGAGGYTF; CDR3nt: TGCAGTGCTAGAGATTCGGGAGGGGCGGGCGGCTACACCTTC
d_gene: -; abundance: -; v_gene: TRBV5-1; j_gene: TRBJ1-1; CDR3aa: CASSIDRLNTEAFF; CDR3nt: TGCGCCAGCAGCATCGACAGGCTGAACACTGAAGCTTTCTTT
d_gene: TRBD1; abundance: -; v_gene: TRBV2; j_gene: TRBJ1-2; CDR3aa: CASSVRQGAGGYTF; CDR3nt: TGTGCCAGCAGTGTTAGACAGGGGGCAGGTGGCTACACCTTC
d_gene: TRBD1; abundance: -; v_gene: TRBV4-1; j_gene: TRBJ1-1; CDR3aa: CASSPPDRGGGRTEAFF; CDR3nt: TGCGCCAGCAGCCCTCCGGACAGGGGCGGGGGTAGGACTGAAGCTTTCTTT
d_gene: -; abundance: -; v_gene: TRBV2; j_gene: TRBJ1-1; CDR3aa: CASSEEVDTEAFF; CDR3nt: TGTGCCAGCAGTGAAGAGGTGGATACTGAAGCTTTCTTT
d_gene: TRBD1; abundance: once; v_gene: TRBV9; j_gene: TRBJ2-1; CDR3aa: CASSGTGDDYNEQFF; CDR3nt: TGTGCCAGCAGCGGGACAGGCGATGATTACAATGAGCAGTTCTTC